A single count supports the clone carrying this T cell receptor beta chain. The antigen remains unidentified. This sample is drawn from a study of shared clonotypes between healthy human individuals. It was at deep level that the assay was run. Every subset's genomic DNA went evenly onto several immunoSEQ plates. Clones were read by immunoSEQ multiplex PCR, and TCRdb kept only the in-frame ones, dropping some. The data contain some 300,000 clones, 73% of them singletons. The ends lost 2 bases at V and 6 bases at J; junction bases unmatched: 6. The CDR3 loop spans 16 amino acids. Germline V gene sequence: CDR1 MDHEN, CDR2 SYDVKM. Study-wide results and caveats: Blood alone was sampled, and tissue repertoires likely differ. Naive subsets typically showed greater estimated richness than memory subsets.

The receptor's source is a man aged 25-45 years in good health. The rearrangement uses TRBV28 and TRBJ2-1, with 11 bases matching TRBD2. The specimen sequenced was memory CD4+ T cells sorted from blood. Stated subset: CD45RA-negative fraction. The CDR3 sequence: CASSLATSGSSNEQFF. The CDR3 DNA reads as TGTGCCAGCAGTTTAGCCACTAGCGGGAGCTCCAATGAGCAGTTCTTC.